The TCR beta chain described here comes from a study of T cell repertoires in cytomegalovirus infection. In its sample, this clonotype was seen many times. The antigen is unknown. The CDR3 is made up of 16 amino acids. The germline V gene encodes CDR1 SGHTA and CDR2 FQGNSA. Trimming stripped 1 base from V and 3 bases from J, with 13 bases between. TCRdb re-derived calls from the reads in MiXCR, one entry per CDR3 protein. The sample consists of roughly 500,000 distinct CDR3 sequences, about 33% of them appearing once. This receptor was obtained from a human donor in good health (CMV status not recorded). Some clones in this sample may be carry-over from other donors' samples. The chain joins TRBV7-2 to TRBJ2-1, with D possibly matching TRBD2 (5 bases). The sample here was cultured PBMCs, taken from culture after CMV antigen stimulation. The CDR3 loop is CASSLGSTGSYNEQFF. CDR3 coding DNA: TGTGCCAGCAGCTTAGGTAGCACGGGAAGCTACAATGAGCAGTTCTTC.